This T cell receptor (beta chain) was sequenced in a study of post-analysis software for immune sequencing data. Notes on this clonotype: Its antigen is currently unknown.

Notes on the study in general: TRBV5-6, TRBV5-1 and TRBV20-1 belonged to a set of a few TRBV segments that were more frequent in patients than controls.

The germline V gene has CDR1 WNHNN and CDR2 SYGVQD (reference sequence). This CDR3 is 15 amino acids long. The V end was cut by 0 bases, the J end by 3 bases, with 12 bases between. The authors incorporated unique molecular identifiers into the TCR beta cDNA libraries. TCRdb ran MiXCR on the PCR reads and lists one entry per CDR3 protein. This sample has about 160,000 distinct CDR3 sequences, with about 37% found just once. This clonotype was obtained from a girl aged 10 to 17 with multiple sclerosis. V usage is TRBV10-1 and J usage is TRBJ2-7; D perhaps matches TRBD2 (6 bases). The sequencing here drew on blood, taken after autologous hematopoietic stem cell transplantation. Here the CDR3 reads CASSESSGAYYEQYF. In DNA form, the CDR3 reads TGCGCCAGCAGTGAGTCTAGCGGAGCCTACTACGAGCAGTACTTC.